This is a list of T cell receptor beta chains from one sample in a study of OX40 agonist ivuxolimab in advanced cancers. Generated by immunoSEQ multiplex PCR, the TCRdb table keeps only in-frame clones and is missing some. The sample records over 20,000 clones, approximately 80% being singletons. This specimen consisted of CD4+ or CD8+ T cells sorted from blood, obtained in a trial of the OX40 agonist ivuxolimab. These receptors came from an adult with an advanced solid tumor such as melanoma, head and neck, liver or kidney cancer. Each CDR3 is given with its conserved first and last residue.

j_call v_call cdr3_aa
TRBJ1-2 TRBV27 CASSLSAGTVTYGYTF
TRBJ2-1 TRBV27 CASGDSSYNEQFF
TRBJ2-7 TRBV29-1 CSIGSGEGYEQYF
TRBJ1-4 TRBV27 CASSLSGLTNEKLFF
TRBJ2-7 TRBV25-1 CASSELVDSYEQYF
TRBJ1-5 TRBV10-3 CAISDPGQGPNQPQHF
TRBJ1-1 TRBV7-8 CASSRPGGWGLNTEAFF
. TRBV27 CASSLPGTAGELFF
TRBJ1-2 TRBV9 CASSPRTGGVYGYTF
TRBJ1-4 TRBV7-8 CASSLYRTEELFF
TRBJ1-1 TRBV4-3 CASSLTGFDTEAFF
TRBJ2-7 TRBV11-1 CASSFQSGHYEQYF
TRBJ2-4 TRBV7-9 CASSRGHILKNIQYF
TRBJ1-5 TRBV27 CASSPLQGNQPQHF
TRBJ2-2 TRBV10-3 CAISDPGTLNTGELFF
TRBJ2-1 TRBV12-5 CASGLLHRGLTTNEQFF
TRBJ2-3 TRBV6-6 CASSFQTSTDTQYF
TRBJ2-1 TRBV4-1 CASSQVGGGTMSWQFF
TRBJ2-1 TRBV4-1 CASSHRAYNEQFF
TRBJ2-1 TRBV10-1 CASSEGLEYNEQFF
TRBJ2-7 TRBV19 CASSGGPYYEQYF
TRBJ2-2 TRBV19 CASSIKVNTGELFF
TRBJ2-5 TRBV7-9 CASRDDSGSRTQYF
TRBJ1-3 TRBV7-2 CASSSTGDTIYF
TRBJ2-7 TRBV6-5 CASRPYGSAYEQYF
TRBJ2-5 TRBV12-5 CASGLPLGGRETQYF
TRBJ1-2 TRBV29-1 CSVDEPEHGYTF
TRBJ2-7 TRBV27 CASSSTGPGIYEQYF
TRBJ2-7 TRBV7-6 CASSYQGTIGLASPYEQYF
TRBJ2-1 TRBV6-5 CASSYDGTNREQFF
TRBJ1-5 TRBV4-2 CASSQEYRYGNQPQHF
TRBJ2-7 TRBV7-9 CASRDRYEEQYF
TRBJ2-7 TRBV4-1 CASSQGGQGPREQYF
TRBJ2-1 TRBV5-1 CASGRDPPRRGSYNEQFF